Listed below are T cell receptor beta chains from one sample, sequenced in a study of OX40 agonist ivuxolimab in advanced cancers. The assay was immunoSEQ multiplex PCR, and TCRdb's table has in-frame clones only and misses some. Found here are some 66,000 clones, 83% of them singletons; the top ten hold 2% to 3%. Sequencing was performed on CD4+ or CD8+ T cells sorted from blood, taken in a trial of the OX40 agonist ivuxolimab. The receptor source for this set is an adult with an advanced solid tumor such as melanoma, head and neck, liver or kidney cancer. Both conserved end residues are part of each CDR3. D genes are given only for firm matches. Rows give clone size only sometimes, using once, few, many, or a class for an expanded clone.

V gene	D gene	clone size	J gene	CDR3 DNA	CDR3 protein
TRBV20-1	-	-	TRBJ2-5	TGCAGTGCTAGCCGGCAAGAGACCCAGTACTTC	CSASRQETQYF
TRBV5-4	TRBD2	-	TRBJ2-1	TGTGCCAGCAGCTTGGTTGGCGGGGGCTACAATGAGCAGTTCTTC	CASSLVGGGYNEQFF
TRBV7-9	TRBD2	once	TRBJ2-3	TGTGCCAGCAGCTTATTAGCGGGAGCCGCCGCAGATACGCAGTATTTT	CASSLLAGAAADTQYF
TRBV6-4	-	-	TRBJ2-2	TGTGCCAGCAGTGACAAGGAATGGGCCGGGGAGCTGTTTTTT	CASSDKEWAGELFF
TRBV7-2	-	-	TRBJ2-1	TGTGCCAGCAGACCGGGACCTAATGAGCAGTTCTTC	CASRPGPNEQFF
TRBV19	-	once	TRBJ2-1	TGTGCCAGCGCTCTCGGGGGGCGATACAATGAGCAGTTCTTC	CASALGGRYNEQFF
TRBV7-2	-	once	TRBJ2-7	TGTGCCAGCAGCTTAGGTGGCGGGAACTCCTACGAGCAGTACTTC	CASSLGGGNSYEQYF
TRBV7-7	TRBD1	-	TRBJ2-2	TGTGCCAGCAGCCGGGACAGCGCGAACACCGGGGAGCTGTTTTTT	CASSRDSANTGELFF
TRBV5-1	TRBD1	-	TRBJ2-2	TGCGCCAGCAGCAGAGGACAGGGGAGCCACACCGGGGAGCTGTTTTTT	CASSRGQGSHTGELFF
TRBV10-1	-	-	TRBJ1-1	TGCGCCAGCAGTGAGTCGTCGGGGAAGGGCTTTTCGAGCACTGAAGCTTTCTTT	CASSESSGKGFSSTEAFF
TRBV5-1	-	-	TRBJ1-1	TGCGCCAGCAGCTTGGGTTCCGTGAACACTGAAGCTTTCTTT	CASSLGSVNTEAFF
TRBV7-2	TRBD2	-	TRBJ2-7	TGTGCCAGCAGCTTAGTTCGAGCGGGAGTTGACGAGCAGTACTTC	CASSLVRAGVDEQYF
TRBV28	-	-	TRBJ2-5	TGTGCCAGCAGTTTAGCGGGCGGGACATCGGGGGAGCAGTACTTC	CASSLAGGTSGEQYF
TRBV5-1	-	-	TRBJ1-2	TGCGCCAGCAGCTTAGCTAGTGAGCTAGGCTATGGCTACACCTTC	CASSLASELGYGYTF
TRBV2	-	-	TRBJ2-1	TGTGCCAGCACCATAAATGAAGAGGAGTTCTTC	CASTINEEEFF
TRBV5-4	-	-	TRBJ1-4	TGTGCCAGCAGCTTCAGGGGAAGGGAAGGAAAACTGTTTTTT	CASSFRGREGKLFF
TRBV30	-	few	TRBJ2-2	TGTGCCTGGAGGGGGAGGGGGCCCGTTGCCGGGGAGCTGTTTTTT	CAWRGRGPVAGELFF
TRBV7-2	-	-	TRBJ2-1	TGTGCCAGCAGCTACAATGGGGGTTCAGGGGCGGAGCAGTTCTTC	CASSYNGGSGAEQFF
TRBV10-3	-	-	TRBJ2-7	TGTGCCATAGCCGAGGTGTGGCAGGGAACACCCGAGCAGTACTTC	CAIAEVWQGTPEQYF
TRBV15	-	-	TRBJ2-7	TGTGCCGCCAGCAGAGATTTAGGGCCCTCCTACGAGCAGTACTTC	CAASRDLGPSYEQYF
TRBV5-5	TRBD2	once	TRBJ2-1	TGTGCCAGCAGCCGAAATAGCGGGAATGGGCCTAATGAGCAGTTCTTC	CASSRNSGNGPNEQFF
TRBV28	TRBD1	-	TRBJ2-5	TGTGCCAGCAGTTCCCCCCGACAGGGTAACCAAGAGACCCAGTACTTC	CASSSPRQGNQETQYF
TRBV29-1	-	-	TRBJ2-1	TGCAGCGTTGAAGAAAAAGGCAGGGAAGCCTACAATGAGCAGTTCTTC	CSVEEKGREAYNEQFF
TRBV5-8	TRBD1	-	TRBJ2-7	TGTGCCAGCAGCTTAAACAGGGGGCCAAGGTACGAGCAGTACTTC	CASSLNRGPRYEQYF
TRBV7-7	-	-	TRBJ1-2	TGTGCCAGCAGCTTACCTCTTAACTATGGCTACACCTTC	CASSLPLNYGYTF
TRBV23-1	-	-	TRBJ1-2	TGCGCCAGCAGTTACGCCGGGACTGCCAACTATGGCTACACCTTC	CASSYAGTANYGYTF
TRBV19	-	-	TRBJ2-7	TGTGCCAGTAGTATAGATCGGTTCGCAGGATCCTACGAGCAGTACTTC	CASSIDRFAGSYEQYF
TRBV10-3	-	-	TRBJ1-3	TGTGCCATCACCAACTCTGGAAACACCATATATTTT	CAITNSGNTIYF
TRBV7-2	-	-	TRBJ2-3	TGTGCCAGCAGCTTAGGGGGTAGTCCCGGGGAGGCGCAGTATTTT	CASSLGGSPGEAQYF
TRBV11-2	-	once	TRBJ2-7	TGTGCCAGCAGCCCCACCTGGGCTAGCGCATCCTACGAGCAGTACTTC	CASSPTWASASYEQYF